This entry features one T cell receptor beta chain sequence. What it binds is not known. The data originate from a study of cytomegalovirus exposure and HLA in healthy donors. Overall study findings and caveats: In an earlier analysis, about 87% or about 30%: the productive usage of most TCR beta V segments. The classifier reportedly diagnosed cytomegalovirus status with high sensitivity and specificity. Later genetic work tied a missense DCLRE1C variant to beta-chain V and J trimming.

The PCR was carried out with 60 Vbeta primers and 13 Jbeta primers. Data came from immunoSEQ multiplex PCR; TCRdb stores just in-frame clones and leaves some out. The sample lists about 98,000 clones; under 80% were seen once. Sequencing was carried out using PBMCs. This clonotype originated in a male donor in good health and CMV-seronegative.

CDR3 region: CASSERGTGGAKNIQYF. CDR3 in DNA: TGTGCCAGCAGCGAGAGGGGGACAGGGGGAGCCAAAAACATTCAGTACTTC. The chain recombines TRBV9 with TRBJ2-4, with 11 bases aligning to TRBD1. CDR3 length equals 17 residues. V lost 3 bases to trimming and J lost 0 bases; unmatched junction nucleotides: 5. In germline, CDR1 is SGDLS, CDR2 YYNGEE. The full variable domain, rest sourced from reference TRBV9 and TRBJ2-4, is DSGVTQTPKHLITATGQRVTLRCSPRSGDLSVYWYQQSLDQGLQFLIQYYNGEERAKGNILERFSAQQFPDLHSELNLSSLELGDSALYFCASSERGTGGAKNIQYFGAGTRLSVL.